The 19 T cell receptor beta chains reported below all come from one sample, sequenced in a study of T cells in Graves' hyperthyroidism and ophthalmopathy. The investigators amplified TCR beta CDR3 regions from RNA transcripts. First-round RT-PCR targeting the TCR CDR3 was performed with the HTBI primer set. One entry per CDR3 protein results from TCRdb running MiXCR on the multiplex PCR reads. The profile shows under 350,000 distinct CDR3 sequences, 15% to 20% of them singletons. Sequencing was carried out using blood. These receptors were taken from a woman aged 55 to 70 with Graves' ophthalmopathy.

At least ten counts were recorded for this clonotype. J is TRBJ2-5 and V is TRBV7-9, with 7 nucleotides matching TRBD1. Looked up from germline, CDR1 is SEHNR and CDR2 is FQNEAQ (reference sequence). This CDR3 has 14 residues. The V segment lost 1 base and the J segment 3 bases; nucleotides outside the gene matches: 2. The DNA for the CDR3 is TGTGCCAGCAGCTTAGGGGACAGCGAAGAGACCCAGTACTTC. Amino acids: CASSLGDSEETQYF. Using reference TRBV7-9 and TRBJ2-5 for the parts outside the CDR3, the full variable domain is DTGVSQNPRHKITKRGQNVTFRCDPISEHNRLYWYRQTLGQGPEFLTYFQNEAQLEKSRLLSDRFSAERPKGSFSTLEIQRTEQGDSAMYLCASSLGDSEETQYFGPGTRLLVL.

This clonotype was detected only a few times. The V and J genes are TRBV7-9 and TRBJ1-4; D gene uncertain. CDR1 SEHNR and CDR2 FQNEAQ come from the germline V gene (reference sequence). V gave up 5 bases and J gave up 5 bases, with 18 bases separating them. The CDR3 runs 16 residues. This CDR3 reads CASSISRLPPNEKLFF. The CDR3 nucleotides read TGTGCCAGCAGCATCAGTCGTCTGCCGCCGAATGAAAAACTGTTTTTT.

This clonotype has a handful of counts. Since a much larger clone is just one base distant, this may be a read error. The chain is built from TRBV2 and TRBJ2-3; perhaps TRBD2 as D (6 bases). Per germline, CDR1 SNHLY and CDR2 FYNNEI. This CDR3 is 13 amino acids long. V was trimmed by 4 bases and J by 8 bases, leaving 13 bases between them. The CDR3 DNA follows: TGTGCCAGCAGTGGGGGGGACCTAGGTACGCAGTATTTT. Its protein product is CASSGGDLGTQYF.

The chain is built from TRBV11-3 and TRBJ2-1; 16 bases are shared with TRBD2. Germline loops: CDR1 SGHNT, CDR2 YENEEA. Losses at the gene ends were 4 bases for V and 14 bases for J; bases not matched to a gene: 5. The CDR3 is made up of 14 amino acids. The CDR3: CASSSGTSGGAKFF. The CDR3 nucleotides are TGTGCCAGCAGCTCCGGGACTAGCGGGGGGGCCAAGTTCTTC.

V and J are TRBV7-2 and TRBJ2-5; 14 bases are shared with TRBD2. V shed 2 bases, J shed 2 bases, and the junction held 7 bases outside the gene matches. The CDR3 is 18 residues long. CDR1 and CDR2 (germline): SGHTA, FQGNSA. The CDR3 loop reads CASSLQGLAGAWQETQYF. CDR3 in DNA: TGTGCCAGCAGCTTACAGGGACTAGCGGGAGCATGGCAAGAGACCCAGTACTTC. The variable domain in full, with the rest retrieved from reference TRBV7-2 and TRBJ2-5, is GAGVSQSPSNKVTEKGKDVELRCDPISGHTALYWYRQSLGQGLEFLIYFQGNSAPDKSGLPSDRFSAERTGGSVSTLTIQRTQQEDSAVYLCASSLQGLAGAWQETQYFGPGTRLLVL.

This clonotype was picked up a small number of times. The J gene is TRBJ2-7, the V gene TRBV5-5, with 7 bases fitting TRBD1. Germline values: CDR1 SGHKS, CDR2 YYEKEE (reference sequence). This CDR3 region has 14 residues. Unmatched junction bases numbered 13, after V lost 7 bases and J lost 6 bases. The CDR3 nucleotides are TGTGCCAGCGTACAGACAGGGCCCTCAGGCGAGCAGTACTTC. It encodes CASVQTGPSGEQYF.

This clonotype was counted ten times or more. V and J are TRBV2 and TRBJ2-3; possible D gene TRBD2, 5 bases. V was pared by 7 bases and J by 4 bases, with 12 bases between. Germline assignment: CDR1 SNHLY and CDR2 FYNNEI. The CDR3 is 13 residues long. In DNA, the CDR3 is TGTGCCAGCATGAGGGATGGGGCAGATACGCAGTATTTT. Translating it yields CASMRDGADTQYF. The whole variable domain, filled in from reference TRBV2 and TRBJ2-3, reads EPEVTQTPSHQVTQMGQEVILRCVPISNHLYFYWYRQILGQKVEFLVSFYNNEISEKSEIFDDQFSVERPDGSNFTLKIRSTKLEDSAMYFCASMRDGADTQYFGPGTRLTVL.

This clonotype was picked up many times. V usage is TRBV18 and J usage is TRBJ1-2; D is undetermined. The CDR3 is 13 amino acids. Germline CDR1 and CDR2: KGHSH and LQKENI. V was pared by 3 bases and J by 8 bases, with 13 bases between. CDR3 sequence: CASSPDPAGGYTF. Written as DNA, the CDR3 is TGTGCCAGCTCACCGGACCCCGCGGGCGGCTACACCTTC.

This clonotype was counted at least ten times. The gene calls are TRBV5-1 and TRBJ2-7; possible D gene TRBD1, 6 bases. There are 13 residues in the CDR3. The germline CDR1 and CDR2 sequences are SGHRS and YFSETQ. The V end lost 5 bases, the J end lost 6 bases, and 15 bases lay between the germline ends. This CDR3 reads CASRPVGAIEQYF. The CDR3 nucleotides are TGCGCCAGCAGACCGGTGGGGGCTATCGAGCAGTACTTC.

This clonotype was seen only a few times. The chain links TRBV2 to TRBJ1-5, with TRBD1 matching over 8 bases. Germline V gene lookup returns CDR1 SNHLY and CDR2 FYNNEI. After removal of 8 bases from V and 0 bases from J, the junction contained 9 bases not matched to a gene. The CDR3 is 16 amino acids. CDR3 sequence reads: CASGGQASYSNQPQHF. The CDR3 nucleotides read TGTGCCAGCGGGGGACAGGCCTCATATAGCAATCAGCCCCAGCATTTT.

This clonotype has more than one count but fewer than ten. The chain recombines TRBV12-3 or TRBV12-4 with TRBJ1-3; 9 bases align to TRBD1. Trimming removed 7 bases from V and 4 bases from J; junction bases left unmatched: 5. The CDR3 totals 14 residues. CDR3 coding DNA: TGTGCCAGCATAGCCGGGACAGGGGGAAACACCATATATTTT. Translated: CASIAGTGGNTIYF.

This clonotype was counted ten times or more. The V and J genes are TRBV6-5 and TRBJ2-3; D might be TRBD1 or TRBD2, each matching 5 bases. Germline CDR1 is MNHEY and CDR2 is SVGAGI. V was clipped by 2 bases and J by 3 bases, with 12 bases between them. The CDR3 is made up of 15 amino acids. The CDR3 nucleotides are TGTGCCAGCAGTTACGAGGGCAGGGTAACAGATACGCAGTATTTT. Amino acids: CASSYEGRVTDTQYF.

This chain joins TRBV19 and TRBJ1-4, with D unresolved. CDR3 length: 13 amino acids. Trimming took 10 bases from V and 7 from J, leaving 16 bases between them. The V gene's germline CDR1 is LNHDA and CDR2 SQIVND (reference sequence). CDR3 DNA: TGTGCCACCCTTCCTCTAGAAGGTGAAAAACTGTTTTTT. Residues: CATLPLEGEKLFF.

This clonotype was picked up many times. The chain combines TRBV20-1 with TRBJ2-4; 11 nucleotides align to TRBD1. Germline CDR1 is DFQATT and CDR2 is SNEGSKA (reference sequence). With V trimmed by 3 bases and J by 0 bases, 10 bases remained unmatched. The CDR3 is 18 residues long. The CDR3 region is CSARGGTGGVLAKNIQYF. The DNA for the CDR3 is TGCAGTGCTAGGGGGGGGACAGGGGGAGTACTAGCCAAAAACATTCAGTACTTC.

The DNA of the CDR3 is TGTGCTAGTGGTTTGGCCACCGCGACAGACATCTACGAGCAGTACTTC. This translates into CASGLATATDIYEQYF. The J gene is TRBJ2-7, the V gene TRBV12-5; perhaps TRBD1 as D (5 bases). V shed 1 base and J shed 3 bases, with 16 bases lying between them. This CDR3 spans 16 amino acids. Germline CDR1 reads LGHNT; CDR2 reads FRNRAP.

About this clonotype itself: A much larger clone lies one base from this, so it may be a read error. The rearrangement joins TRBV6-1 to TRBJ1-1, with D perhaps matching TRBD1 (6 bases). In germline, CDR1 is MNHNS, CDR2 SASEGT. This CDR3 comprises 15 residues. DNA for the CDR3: TGTGTCAGCAGAGAATGGGCAGGGAGGGGGACTGAAGCTTTCTTT. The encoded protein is CVSREWAGRGTEAFF.

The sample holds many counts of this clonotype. The CDR3 protein is CASSHTLGLLGVEPQHF. The CDR3 region has the DNA TGTGCCAGCAGTCACACACTAGGACTACTCGGGGTTGAGCCCCAGCATTTT. The V and J genes are TRBV12-3 or TRBV12-4 and TRBJ1-5; D is undetermined. The V end was cut by 5 bases, the J end by 8 bases, with 25 bases between. This CDR3 is built from 17 residues.

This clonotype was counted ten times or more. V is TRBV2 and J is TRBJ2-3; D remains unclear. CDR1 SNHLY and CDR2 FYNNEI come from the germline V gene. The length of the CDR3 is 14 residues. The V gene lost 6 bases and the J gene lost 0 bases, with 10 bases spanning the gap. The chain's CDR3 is CASSPISSTDTQYF. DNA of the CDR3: TGTGCCAGCAGCCCCATTTCCAGCACAGATACGCAGTATTTT.

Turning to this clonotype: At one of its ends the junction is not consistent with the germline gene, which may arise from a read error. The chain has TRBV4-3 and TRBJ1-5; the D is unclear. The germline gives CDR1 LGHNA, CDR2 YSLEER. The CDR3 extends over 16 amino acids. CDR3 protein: CASGQEAFYSNQPQHF. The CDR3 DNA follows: TGCGCCAGCGGCCAAGAGGCCTTCTATAGCAATCAGCCCCAGCATTTT.